The next 27 T cell receptor beta chains were all read from a single sample in a study of a mutant IDH1 vaccine in newly diagnosed glioma. Time point indicated: week 5, during vaccination. Vaccination used 300 ug of mutant IDH1 20-mer peptide per dose, with topical imiquimod. What these receptors recognize is not known. Some clones are missing from TCRdb's copy, which holds only in-frame ones; the method was immunoSEQ multiplex PCR. This repertoire shows tens of thousands of clones, about 80% found once; its top ten account for 24%. The material was PBMCs, obtained from a glioma patient whose treatment included an IDH1 peptide vaccine. These receptors all come from a man aged 25-45 years with glioma.

The CDR3 sequence is CASSVSGQGALQFF. CDR3 coding DNA: TGTGCCAGCAGCGTATCCGGACAGGGGGCTCTTCAGTTCTTC. The chain joins TRBV9 to TRBJ2-1; 11 bases are a match to TRBD1. The V gene's germline CDR1 is SGDLS and CDR2 YYNGEE. Trimming removed 1 base from V and 13 bases from J; junction bases left unmatched: 7. CDR3 length equals 14 residues.

The chain couples TRBV9 to TRBJ1-2; 9 positions match TRBD1. This CDR3 spans 15 amino acids. Trimming took 4 bases from V and 2 from J; bases not matched to a gene: 6. The germline V gene has CDR1 SGDLS and CDR2 YYNGEE. The CDR3 sequence: CASSSTDRGNYGYTF. The DNA for the CDR3 is TGTGCCAGCAGCTCCACGGACAGGGGAAACTATGGCTACACCTTC.

This clone was counted a few times. The chain is built from TRBV5-1 and TRBJ1-1; D is unclear. CDR3 length: 14 residues. Germline-derived CDR1 and CDR2 are SGHRS and YFSETQ. With 0 bases removed from V and 1 base from J, the gap between germline ends came to 7 bases. CDR3 nucleotide sequence: TGCGCCAGCAGCTTGGATGGAACGAACACTGAAGCTTTCTTT. Amino acids: CASSLDGTNTEAFF.

The gene calls are TRBV7-9 and TRBJ2-3; possibly TRBD1 for D (6 bases). The CDR3 has 15 amino acids. V lost 1 base, J lost 0 bases, and 8 bases lay in between. CDR1 is SEHNR and CDR2 is FQNEAQ in the germline V gene (reference sequence). CDR3: CASSLGTASTDTQYF. Written as DNA, the CDR3 is TGTGCCAGCAGCTTAGGGACAGCTAGCACAGATACGCAGTATTTT. Filled out from reference TRBV7-9 and TRBJ2-3, the complete variable domain reads DTGVSQNPRHKITKRGQNVTFRCDPISEHNRLYWYRQTLGQGPEFLTYFQNEAQLEKSRLLSDRFSAERPKGSFSTLEIQRTEQGDSAMYLCASSLGTASTDTQYFGPGTRLTVL.

This clone was seen a handful of times. The gene calls are TRBV19 and TRBJ1-1, with 8 bases identical to TRBD1. Germline-derived CDR1 and CDR2 are LNHDA and SQIVND (reference sequence). V gave up 5 bases and J gave up 2 bases; unmatched junction bases: 7. This CDR3 has 15 amino acids. CDR3 region: CASSSKDRANTEAFF. Here the CDR3 DNA reads TGTGCCAGTAGTTCGAAGGACAGGGCAAACACTGAAGCTTTCTTT.

The chain has TRBV6-1 and TRBJ1-1; unclear D gene. CDR1 is MNHNS, CDR2 SASEGT, per germline. CDR3 size: 15 residues. The V and J ends lost 3 bases and 0 bases respectively, with 11 bases between them. CDR3 sequence: CASSERPVMNTEAFF. The DNA for the CDR3 is TGTGCCAGCAGTGAGCGTCCAGTTATGAACACTGAAGCTTTCTTT.

V is TRBV18 and J is TRBJ2-5; D is perhaps TRBD1 (5 bases). Per the germline V gene, CDR1 is KGHSH and CDR2 is LQKENI. Trimming took 2 bases from V and 0 from J, leaving 10 bases between them. The CDR3 totals 15 residues. The CDR3 loop is CASSPKAGNQETQYF. The CDR3 nucleotides are TGTGCCAGCTCACCAAAGGCAGGGAACCAAGAGACCCAGTACTTC.

This chain uses TRBV29-1 with TRBJ1-1; D is undetermined. Trimming removed 3 bases at V and 3 bases at J, with 8 bases between. Per germline, CDR1 SQVTM and CDR2 ANQGSEA. This CDR3 has 12 residues. The CDR3 DNA is TGCAGCGTTGATTTGGGGTACACTGAAGCTTTCTTT. Amino acid sequence: CSVDLGYTEAFF.

This clone was found once. V usage is TRBV4-3 and J usage is TRBJ1-1; D is possibly TRBD1 (6 bases). Looked up from germline, CDR1 is LGHNA and CDR2 is YSLEER. This CDR3 comprises 14 residues. V dropped 1 base and J dropped 6 bases, with 12 bases sitting between them. In DNA form, the CDR3 reads TGCGCCAGCAGCCAAGCCAGGGGCAGCTCTGAAGCTTTCTTT. It translates to CASSQARGSSEAFF.

The V call is TRBV7-8, the J call TRBJ2-5; 10 bases are shared with TRBD2. Germline CDR1 and CDR2: SGHVS and FQNEAQ. V dropped 5 bases and J dropped 4; count of bases not matched to a gene: 13. The CDR3 totals 17 residues. CDR3 in amino acids: CASSGTASGGPGETQYF. Written as DNA, the CDR3 is TGTGCCAGCAGCGGGACAGCTAGCGGGGGCCCCGGAGAGACCCAGTACTTC.

The chain carries TRBV7-2 and TRBJ2-3; D remains ambiguous. V was shortened by 2 bases and J by 6 bases, with 15 bases between the two germline ends. The germline gives CDR1 SGHTA, CDR2 FQGNSA. The length of the CDR3 is 15 residues. The CDR3 sequence is CASSLLSRVVDTQYF. CDR3 in DNA: TGTGCCAGCAGCTTATTATCCCGGGTGGTGGATACGCAGTATTTT.

The chain's CDR3 is CASNPGQGSEQYF. The CDR3 coding sequence is TGTGCCAGCAATCCGGGACAGGGATCCGAGCAGTACTTC. This sequence joins TRBV18 and TRBJ2-7, with TRBD1 matching 9 bases. Trimming took 8 bases from V and 6 from J; bases not matched to a gene: 8. This CDR3 has 13 amino acids. From germline, CDR1 is KGHSH and CDR2 LQKENI.

CDR3 DNA sequence: TGTGCCAGCTCACAACCGCGGGGCACTGAAGCTTTCTTT. Encoded protein: CASSQPRGTEAFF. This sequence joins TRBV18 and TRBJ1-1, with D unclear. This CDR3 spans 13 amino acids. Germline V lookup: CDR1 KGHSH, CDR2 LQKENI. V lost 4 bases and J lost 4, with 10 bases in between.

The CDR3 sequence: CASSLSTGGNGDYGYTF. The CDR3 DNA follows: TGTGCCAGCAGCTTGTCGACAGGGGGCAACGGGGACTATGGCTACACCTTC. The chain couples TRBV13 to TRBJ1-2, with 10 bases fitting TRBD1. The CDR3 is made up of 17 amino acids. Unmatched junction bases numbered 10, after V lost 3 bases and J lost 3 bases. Germline assignment: CDR1 PRHDT and CDR2 FYEKMQ (reference sequence).

CDR3 amino acids: CASRFQETQYF. As DNA, the CDR3 is TGCGCCAGCAGGTTCCAAGAGACCCAGTACTTC. V usage is TRBV5-1 and J usage is TRBJ2-5; no clear D gene. Trimming pared 5 bases from V and 1 base from J, leaving 3 bases between. Per the germline V gene, CDR1 is SGHRS and CDR2 is YFSETQ. CDR3 length: 11 residues.

DNA for the CDR3: TGTGCCAGCAGCTTAGCTGCGGGAGGTGGGGAGACCCAGTACTTC. Translated, it gives CASSLAAGGGETQYF. The rearrangement joins TRBV7-9 to TRBJ2-5, with 8 bases that match TRBD2. The CDR3 is 15 amino acids. Germline lookup yields CDR1 SEHNR and CDR2 FQNEAQ (reference sequence). Unmatched junction bases numbered 5, after V lost 0 bases and J lost 5 bases.

The chain uses TRBV10-3 and TRBJ2-7, with TRBD2 as a possible D gene (6 bases). Trimming took 6 bases from V and 0 from J, leaving 12 bases between them. This CDR3 comprises 14 residues. Germline V gives CDR1 ENHRY, CDR2 SYGVKD. The CDR3 here is CAIRAGPASYEQYF. The CDR3 DNA follows: TGTGCCATCAGAGCGGGTCCAGCCTCCTACGAGCAGTACTTC.

This chain joins TRBV2 and TRBJ2-2; perhaps TRBD2 as D (6 bases). Deletions cut 7 bases from V and 3 bases from J, with 9 bases between. This CDR3 is built from 13 residues. Germline CDR1 and CDR2: SNHLY and FYNNEI. The CDR3 sequence: CASKDYYTGELFF. In nucleotides, the CDR3 is TGTGCCAGCAAGGACTACTACACCGGGGAGCTGTTTTTT. Full variable domain (missing parts from reference TRBV2 and TRBJ2-2): EPEVTQTPSHQVTQMGQEVILRCVPISNHLYFYWYRQILGQKVEFLVSFYNNEISEKSEIFDDQFSVERPDGSNFTLKIRSTKLEDSAMYFCASKDYYTGELFFGEGSRLTVL.

The V and J genes are TRBV2 and TRBJ1-5, with 7 bases aligning to TRBD1. CDR1 and CDR2 (germline): SNHLY, FYNNEI. With 6 bases clipped from V and 3 bases from J, the junction kept 8 bases outside the gene matches. The CDR3 spans 15 residues. CDR3 sequence: CASRAPGTDNQPQHF. As DNA, the CDR3 is TGTGCCAGCAGAGCCCCCGGGACAGACAATCAGCCCCAGCATTTT. The full variable domain, its missing parts supplied by reference TRBV2 and TRBJ1-5, is EPEVTQTPSHQVTQMGQEVILRCVPISNHLYFYWYRQILGQKVEFLVSFYNNEISEKSEIFDDQFSVERPDGSNFTLKIRSTKLEDSAMYFCASRAPGTDNQPQHFGDGTRLSIL.

V gene TRBV6-4 combines with J gene TRBJ2-3, with TRBD1 as a possible D gene (5 bases). The ends were cut back, 2 bases at V and 1 base at J, with 10 bases in the middle. This CDR3 contains 15 residues. The germline gives CDR1 MRHNA, CDR2 SNTAGT. The CDR3 DNA sequence: TGTGCCAGCAGTGACGGTCAAGGGGGCACAGATACGCAGTATTTT. Residues: CASSDGQGGTDTQYF.

This sequence joins TRBV5-1 and TRBJ1-4; weak D call: TRBD1 (5 bases). The CDR3 consists of 16 residues. The germline CDR1 and CDR2 sequences are SGHRS and YFSETQ. The ends were cut back, 0 bases at V and 7 bases at J, with 16 bases in the middle. The CDR3, as DNA: TGCGCCAGCAGCTTGGGCGGAAGGCAGGGCAGTGAAAAACTGTTTTTT. It translates to CASSLGGRQGSEKLFF.

V gene TRBV6-6 combines with J gene TRBJ1-5, with a possible D match to TRBD1 (6 bases). V lost 6 bases and J 3 bases, leaving 12 bases between the germline ends. Looked up from germline, CDR1 is MNHNY and CDR2 is SVGAGI (reference sequence). This CDR3 has 14 residues. The CDR3 sequence: CASSSGTPNQPQHF. CDR3 coding DNA: TGTGCCAGCAGCTCCGGGACACCCAATCAGCCCCAGCATTTT.

This chain joins TRBV7-2 and TRBJ1-1, with a possible D match to TRBD1 (5 bases). Germline V CDR1 and CDR2: SGHTA, FQGNSA. The germline V and J ends were trimmed by 6 bases and 0 bases, with 17 bases remaining between them. The CDR3 loop spans 16 amino acids. This chain's CDR3 is CASSFSGGRLNTEAFF. CDR3 DNA sequence: TGTGCCAGCAGTTTCTCCGGGGGACGCTTGAACACTGAAGCTTTCTTT.

This clone appeared a few times. The chain couples TRBV9 to TRBJ1-5; no clear D gene. Germline CDR1 is SGDLS and CDR2 is YYNGEE. Trimming pared 0 bases from V and 6 bases from J, leaving 10 bases between. The CDR3 sequence is 14 residues long. In DNA form, the CDR3 reads TGTGCCAGCAGCGTAGAAGACGGAGGTCAGCCCCAGCATTTT. It specifies CASSVEDGGQPQHF.

The J gene is TRBJ1-4, the V gene TRBV9, with D possibly being TRBD1 (5 bases). CDR3 length: 15 amino acids. CDR1 is SGDLS and CDR2 is YYNGEE in the germline V gene. V was clipped by 0 bases and J by 3 bases, with 9 bases between them. Here the CDR3 DNA reads TGTGCCAGCAGCGTAGGGGGCGCGTCTAATGAAAAACTGTTTTTT. Residues: CASSVGGASNEKLFF.

V usage is TRBV5-1 and J usage is TRBJ1-1; 8 nucleotides agree with TRBD1. The V segment lost 3 bases and the J segment 1 base; nucleotides outside the gene matches: 5. CDR1 is SGHRS, CDR2 YFSETQ, per germline. The CDR3 runs to 15 residues. The CDR3 DNA reads as TGCGCCAGCAGCTACGGAGGGACAGGGAACACTGAAGCTTTCTTT. This sequence encodes CASSYGGTGNTEAFF.

In this sample, this clone turned up once. The chain carries TRBV7-9 and TRBJ2-3; D gene ambiguous. Germline CDR1 is SEHNR and CDR2 is FQNEAQ (reference sequence). V was clipped by 3 bases and J by 5 bases, with 3 bases between them. The CDR3 contains 11 residues. CDR3 DNA sequence: TGTGCCAGCAGCTTGGTAGATACGCAGTATTTT. Protein product: CASSLVDTQYF.